Following are 21 T cell receptor beta chains from one sample sequenced in a study of shared clonotypes between healthy human individuals. TCRdb keeps only in-frame clones here, not all; method: immunoSEQ multiplex PCR. Found here are millions of clones, roughly 96% of them singletons; the top ten hold 0.1% to 0.15%. Material for sequencing was naive CD4+ T cells sorted from blood. Subset reported: CD45RA+ positively selected. The receptors shown here come from a man between 18 and 35 years old in good health.

Concerning this clone itself: Within the sample, other DNA sequences also encode this same CDR3. The CDR3, as DNA: TGTGCCAGCAGCCAGGACAGGGGTGACCAGCCCCAGCATTTT. It translates to CASSQDRGDQPQHF. The J gene is TRBJ1-5, the V gene TRBV6-5; TRBD1 matches at 9 bases. The CDR3 runs to 14 residues. Germline CDR1 and CDR2: MNHEY and SVGAGI. V dropped 6 bases and J dropped 7; count of bases not matched to a gene: 7.

The rearrangement joins TRBV28 to TRBJ2-2; D is ambiguous. CDR3 size: 15 residues. Germline values: CDR1 MDHEN, CDR2 SYDVKM. Between the trimmed V and J ends, which lost 7 bases and 8 bases, there was a span of 20 bases. The CDR3 loop is CASTVAVLGSGELFF. The CDR3 region has the DNA TGTGCCAGCACGGTTGCGGTTTTGGGATCAGGGGAGCTGTTTTTT.

The chain links TRBV2 to TRBJ2-7; a possible D gene is TRBD1 (5 bases). The germline gives CDR1 SNHLY, CDR2 FYNNEI. Between the trimmed V and J ends, which lost 6 bases and 5 bases, there was a span of 26 bases. This CDR3 comprises 17 residues. Here the CDR3 DNA reads TGTGCCAGCAGCTCCATGGCAGGGTTACTGGCCTCAGACGAGCAGTACTTC. This translates into CASSSMAGLLASDEQYF.

V is TRBV4-2 and J is TRBJ2-3, with D perhaps matching TRBD2 (7 bases). CDR1 LGHNA and CDR2 YNFKEQ come from the germline V gene. The CDR3 is 18 residues long. The ends were cut back, 0 bases at V and 2 bases at J, with 18 bases in the middle. CDR3 DNA sequence: TGTGCCAGCAGCCAAGATTCCGCGGGGGCGCTCTCCACAGATACGCAGTATTTT. It yields the protein CASSQDSAGALSTDTQYF.

The CDR3 loop reads CASRFGSYNEQFF. The CDR3 DNA reads TGTGCCAGCAGGTTCGGGTCTTACAATGAGCAGTTCTTC. The chain joins TRBV6-6 to TRBJ2-1; D gene unclear. Germline CDR1 MNHNY, CDR2 SVGAGI (reference sequence). CDR3 length: 13 amino acids. Trimming left V 6 bases short and J 4 bases short, with 10 bases between.

The CDR3 bases are TGTGCCACCAGCAGAGATCTAGGCAGGGGGCTTGGAAACACCATATATTTT. This translates into CATSRDLGRGLGNTIYF. This chain links TRBV15 with TRBJ1-3, with 8 bases aligning to TRBD1. Per germline, CDR1 LNHNV and CDR2 YYDKDF (reference sequence). The CDR3 loop spans 17 amino acids. Losses at the gene ends were 0 bases for V and 3 bases for J; bases not matched to a gene: 7. Together with reference TRBV15 and TRBJ1-3, the CDR3 gives the full variable domain: DAMVIQNPRYQVTQFGKPVTLSCSQTLNHNVMYWYQQKSSQAPKLLFHYYDKDFNNEADTPDNFQSRRPNTSFCFLDIRSPGLGDTAMYLCATSRDLGRGLGNTIYFGEGSWLTVV.

The J gene is TRBJ1-6, the V gene TRBV7-9; D possibly corresponds to TRBD1 (5 bases). The CDR3 is 15 amino acids. The V end lost 1 base, the J end lost 8 bases, and 12 bases lay between the germline ends. Germline CDR1 SEHNR, CDR2 FQNEAQ (reference sequence). CDR3 nucleotide sequence: TGTGCCAGCAGCTTAGGTGGGGGGATGGATTCACCCCTCCACTTT. Translation: CASSLGGGMDSPLHF.

In this sample, this clone turned up a few times. V is TRBV19 and J is TRBJ1-2, with unresolved D. V dropped 3 bases and J dropped 3 bases, with 11 bases sitting between them. There are 14 residues in the CDR3. Looked up from germline, CDR1 is LNHDA and CDR2 is SQIVND (reference sequence). CDR3 residues: CASSITGFDYGYTF. CDR3 nucleotides: TGTGCCAGTAGTATCACGGGCTTTGACTATGGCTACACCTTC.

The chain uses TRBV6-1 and TRBJ1-3; D might be TRBD1 (6 bases). Germline CDR1 is MNHNS and CDR2 is SASEGT. V lost 6 bases and J 4 bases, leaving 13 bases between the germline ends. This CDR3 has 14 residues. The CDR3 DNA is TGTGCCAGCAGCACTGAACAGGGCGGAAACACCATATATTTT. Encoded protein: CASSTEQGGNTIYF.

The chain couples TRBV5-4 to TRBJ2-3, with D perhaps matching TRBD2 (5 bases). The germline V and J ends were trimmed by 2 bases and 5 bases, with 12 bases remaining between them. The germline V gene has CDR1 SGHNT and CDR2 YYREEE (reference sequence). The CDR3 runs to 14 residues. The DNA of the CDR3 is TGTGCCAGCAGCTTAATCCTAGCAGGAGATACGCAGTATTTT. It encodes CASSLILAGDTQYF.

The V gene is TRBV19, the J gene TRBJ1-2, with 7 bases aligning to TRBD1. The J segment lost 8 bases and the V segment lost 6 bases, leaving 3 bases of the junction unmatched. Per germline, CDR1 LNHDA and CDR2 SQIVND (reference sequence). The CDR3 consists of 11 residues. CDR3 sequence: CASRTGEGYTF. CDR3 nucleotides: TGTGCCAGTAGAACAGGGGAAGGCTACACCTTC.

V gene TRBV7-9 combines with J gene TRBJ2-7, with D hard to call. V was clipped by 1 base and J by 2 bases, with 12 bases between them. Germline assignment: CDR1 SEHNR and CDR2 FQNEAQ (reference sequence). The CDR3 runs to 15 residues. Written as DNA, the CDR3 is TGTGCCAGCAGCTTAGGAGTCGGCAAGACCTACGAGCAGTACTTC. This codes for CASSLGVGKTYEQYF.

This chain uses TRBV5-4 with TRBJ1-4, with TRBD1 matching over 8 bases. The CDR3 runs to 15 residues. Germline trimming cut 3 bases from V and 7 bases from J; bases unmatched to any gene: 8. Germline V gene lookup returns CDR1 SGHNT and CDR2 YYREEE (reference sequence). Here the CDR3 reads CASSSDPGQVEKLFF. DNA of the CDR3: TGTGCCAGCAGCTCCGACCCGGGACAGGTTGAAAAACTGTTTTTT.

This chain links TRBV28 with TRBJ2-7; D is perhaps TRBD1 or TRBD2 (5 bases each). Trimming took 4 bases from V and 6 from J, leaving 16 bases between them. Germline V gene data show CDR1 as MDHEN and CDR2 as SYDVKM. The CDR3 contains 14 residues. In nucleotides, the CDR3 is TGTGCCAGCAGTTGGAGGACACCCCTGGGCGAGCAGTACTTC. The encoded protein is CASSWRTPLGEQYF. The full variable domain, with the rest looked up from reference TRBV28 and TRBJ2-7, is DVKVTQSSRYLVKRTGEKVFLECVQDMDHENMFWYRQDPGLGLRLIYFSYDVKMKEKGDIPEGYSVSREKKERFSLILESASTNQTSMYLCASSWRTPLGEQYFGPGTRLTVT.

The J gene is TRBJ2-7, the V gene TRBV10-1, with 8 bases matching TRBD1. The V segment lost 6 bases and the J segment 2 bases; nucleotides outside the gene matches: 3. This CDR3 spans 13 amino acids. Germline assignment: CDR1 WNHNN and CDR2 SYGVQD (reference sequence). CDR3 DNA: TGCGCCAGCAGCCCGGACAGGGCCTACGAGCAGTACTTC. This translates into CASSPDRAYEQYF.

The chain is built from TRBV7-9 and TRBJ2-3; D ambiguous. The CDR3 runs 15 residues. From germline, CDR1 is SEHNR and CDR2 FQNEAQ (reference sequence). Trimming cost V 0 bases and J 2 bases, with 9 bases left between them. CDR3: CASSLASTNTDTQYF. CDR3 bases: TGTGCCAGCAGCTTAGCGAGCACCAACACAGATACGCAGTATTTT.

V usage is TRBV5-1 and J usage is TRBJ1-1; TRBD1 might be the D (5 bases). Trimming shortened V by 2 bases and J by 7 bases, and 9 bases separated the two germline ends. Looked up from germline, CDR1 is SGHRS and CDR2 is YFSETQ. The CDR3 is made up of 12 amino acids. The CDR3 reads CASSLGGDEAFF. In DNA form, the CDR3 reads TGCGCCAGCAGCTTAGGAGGGGATGAAGCTTTCTTT.

V and J are TRBV7-2 and TRBJ2-3; 7 bases match TRBD1. The length of the CDR3 is 14 residues. The J segment lost 2 bases and the V segment lost 6 bases, leaving 5 bases of the junction unmatched. The germline V gene encodes CDR1 SGHTA and CDR2 FQGNSA. CDR3 sequence: CASRRDSLTDTQYF. The CDR3 DNA follows: TGTGCCAGCAGGAGGGACAGCCTCACAGATACGCAGTATTTT.

As concerns this clone: The sample has other DNA sequences that encode this CDR3 too. The DNA of the CDR3 is TGTGCCAGCAGCCGGGGGGGGCAGCCCCAGCATTTT. Translated, it gives CASSRGGQPQHF. The chain is built from TRBV7-2 and TRBJ1-5; perhaps TRBD1 as D (5 bases). Trimming stripped 5 bases from V and 7 bases from J, with 9 bases between. The CDR3 has 12 amino acids. The germline V gene encodes CDR1 SGHTA and CDR2 FQGNSA.

The CDR3 nucleotides are TGTGCCAGCAGCGCCGGGACAGGGCTTTCCTATGGCTACACCTTC. Its translation is CASSAGTGLSYGYTF. The chain is built from TRBV11-3 and TRBJ1-2, with TRBD1 identical over 9 bases. CDR3 length equals 15 residues. CDR1 is SGHNT, CDR2 YENEEA, per germline. The junction had 8 bases not matched to a gene; V was cut back by 5 bases and J by 4 bases. Variable domain in full (rest from reference TRBV11-3 and TRBJ1-2): EAGVVQSPRYKIIEKKQPVAFWCNPISGHNTLYWYLQNLGQGPELLIRYENEEAVDDSQLPKDRFSAERLKGVDSTLKIQPAELGDSAVYLCASSAGTGLSYGYTFGSGTRLTVV.

The chain combines TRBV5-1 with TRBJ2-5, with 8 bases identical to TRBD1. From germline, CDR1 is SGHRS and CDR2 YFSETQ. The CDR3 length is 14 residues. V gave up 4 bases and J gave up 4 bases; unmatched junction bases: 6. CDR3 protein: CASSAGQEGETQYF. The DNA for the CDR3 is TGCGCCAGCAGCGCGGGACAGGAGGGAGAGACCCAGTACTTC.